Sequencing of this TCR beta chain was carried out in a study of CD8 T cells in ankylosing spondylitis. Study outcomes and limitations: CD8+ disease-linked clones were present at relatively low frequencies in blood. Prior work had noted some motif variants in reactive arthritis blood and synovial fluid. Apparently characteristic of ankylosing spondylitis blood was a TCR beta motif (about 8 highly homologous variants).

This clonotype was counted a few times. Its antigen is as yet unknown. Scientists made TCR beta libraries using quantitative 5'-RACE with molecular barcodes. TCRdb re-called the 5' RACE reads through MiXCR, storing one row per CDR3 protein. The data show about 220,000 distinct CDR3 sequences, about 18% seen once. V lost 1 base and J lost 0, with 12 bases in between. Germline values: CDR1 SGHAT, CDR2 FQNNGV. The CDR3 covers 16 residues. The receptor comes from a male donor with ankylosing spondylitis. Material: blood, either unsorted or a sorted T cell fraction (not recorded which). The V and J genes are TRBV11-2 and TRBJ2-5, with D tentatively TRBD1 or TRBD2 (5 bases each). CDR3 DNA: TGTGCCAGCAGCTTAGGCTACGGGGCTTACCAAGAGACCCAGTACTTC. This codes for CASSLGYGAYQETQYF.